This T cell receptor (beta chain) came from a study of naive and memory T cell subsets. V lost 7 bases to trimming and J lost 11 bases; unmatched junction nucleotides: 5. CDR1 SQVTM and CDR2 ANQGSEA come from the germline V gene. CDR3 size: 12 residues. This clonotype was found many times. Both TRBC1 and TRBC2 were covered by a beta constant-region primer of two equimolar oligonucleotides. Via MiXCR, TCRdb re-called the UMI-ligation and nested PCR reads, giving one row per CDR3 protein. The sample includes some 150,000 distinct CDR3 sequences, 15% to 20% of them seen just once. The specimen sequenced was naive CD4+ T cells from blood. The TCR sequence derives from a human donor in good health. The chain combines TRBV29-1 with TRBJ2-1; TRBD2 agrees at 13 bases. CDR3 sequence: CSAGLAGDKQFF. In nucleotides, the CDR3 is TGCAGCGCCGGACTAGCGGGAGATAAGCAGTTCTTC.